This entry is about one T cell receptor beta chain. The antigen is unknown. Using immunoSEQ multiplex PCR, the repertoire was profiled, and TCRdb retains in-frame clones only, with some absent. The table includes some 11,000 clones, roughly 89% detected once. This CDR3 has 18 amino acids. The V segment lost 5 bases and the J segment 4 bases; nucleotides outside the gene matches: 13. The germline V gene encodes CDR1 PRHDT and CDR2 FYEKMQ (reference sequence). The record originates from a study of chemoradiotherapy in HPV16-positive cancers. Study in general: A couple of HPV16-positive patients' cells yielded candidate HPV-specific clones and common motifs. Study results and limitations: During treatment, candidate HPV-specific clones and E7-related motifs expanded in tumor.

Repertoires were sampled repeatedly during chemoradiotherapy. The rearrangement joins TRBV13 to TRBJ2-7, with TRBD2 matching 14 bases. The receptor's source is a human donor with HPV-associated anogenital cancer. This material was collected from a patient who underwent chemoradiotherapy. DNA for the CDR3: TGTGCCAGCAGCACCCGACTAGCGGGAGGGCCTGGCAAGTACGAGCAGTACTTC. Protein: CASSTRLAGGPGKYEQYF.